This T cell receptor (beta chain) derives from a study of blood T cell repertoires in COVID-19. V was trimmed by 0 bases and J by 9 bases, leaving 9 bases between them. The CDR3 is 13 amino acids. Per the germline V gene, CDR1 is WNHNN and CDR2 is SYGVQD (reference sequence). For recovered donors of Cohort 3, there were two negative PCRs, clearance, or symptom resolution. Assay: immunoSEQ multiplex PCR; the TCRdb copy retains only in-frame clones and omits some. The table has approximately 280,000 clones, around nine tenths seen once. Sequencing was carried out using PBMCs or T cells enriched from blood (not recorded which). This receptor was obtained from a woman in her thirties or forties who had recovered from COVID-19. The chain couples TRBV10-1 to TRBJ1-5; no clear D. CDR3 region: CASSESIRGPQHF. Here the CDR3 DNA reads TGCGCCAGCAGTGAGTCGATCCGGGGGCCCCAGCATTTT.